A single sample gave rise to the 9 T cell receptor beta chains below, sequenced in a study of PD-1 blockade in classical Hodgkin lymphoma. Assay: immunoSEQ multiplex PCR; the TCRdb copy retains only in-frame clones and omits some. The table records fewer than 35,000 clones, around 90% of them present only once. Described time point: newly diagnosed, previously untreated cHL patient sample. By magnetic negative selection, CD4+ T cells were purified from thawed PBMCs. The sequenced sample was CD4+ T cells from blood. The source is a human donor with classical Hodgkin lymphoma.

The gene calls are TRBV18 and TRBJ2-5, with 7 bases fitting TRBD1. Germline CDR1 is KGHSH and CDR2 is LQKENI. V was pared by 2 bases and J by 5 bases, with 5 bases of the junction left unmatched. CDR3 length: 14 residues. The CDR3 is CASSPGTELETQYF. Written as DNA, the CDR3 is TGTGCCAGCTCACCAGGGACAGAATTGGAGACCCAGTACTTC.

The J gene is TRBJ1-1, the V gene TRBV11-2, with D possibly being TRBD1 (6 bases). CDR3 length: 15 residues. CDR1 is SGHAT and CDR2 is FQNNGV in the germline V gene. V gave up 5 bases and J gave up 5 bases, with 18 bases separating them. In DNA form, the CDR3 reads TGTGCCAGCAGCCACGTGGGGCAGGGGACGACTGAAGCTTTCTTT. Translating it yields CASSHVGQGTTEAFF.

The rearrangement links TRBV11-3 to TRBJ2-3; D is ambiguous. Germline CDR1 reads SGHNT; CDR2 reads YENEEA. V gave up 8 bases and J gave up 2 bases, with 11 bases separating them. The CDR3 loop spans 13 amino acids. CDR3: CASARALTDTQYF. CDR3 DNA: TGTGCCAGCGCTAGAGCCCTCACAGATACGCAGTATTTT. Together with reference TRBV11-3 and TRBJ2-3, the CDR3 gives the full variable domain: EAGVVQSPRYKIIEKKQPVAFWCNPISGHNTLYWYLQNLGQGPELLIRYENEEAVDDSQLPKDRFSAERLKGVDSTLKIQPAELGDSAVYLCASARALTDTQYFGPGTRLTVL.

In DNA, the CDR3 is TGTGCCAGCAGCGTAGGGACTTCCGGAGATTCCTACGAGCAGTACTTC. The encoded protein is CASSVGTSGDSYEQYF. The chain is built from TRBV9 and TRBJ2-7; TRBD2 might be the D (5 bases). This CDR3 is 16 amino acids long. Germline-derived CDR1 and CDR2 are SGDLS and YYNGEE. Trimming took 0 bases from V and 1 from J, leaving 14 bases between them.

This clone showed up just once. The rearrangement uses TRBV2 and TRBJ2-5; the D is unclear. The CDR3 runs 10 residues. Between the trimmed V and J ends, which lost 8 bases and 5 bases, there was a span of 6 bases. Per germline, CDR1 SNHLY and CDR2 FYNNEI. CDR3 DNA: TGTGCCAGCGGGCGGGAGACCCAGTACTTC. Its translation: CASGRETQYF.

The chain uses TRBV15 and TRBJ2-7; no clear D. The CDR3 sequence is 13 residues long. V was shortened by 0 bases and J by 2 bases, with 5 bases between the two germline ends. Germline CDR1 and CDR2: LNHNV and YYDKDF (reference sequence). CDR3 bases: TGTGCCACCAGCAGAGATAACCCCTACGAGCAGTACTTC. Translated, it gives CATSRDNPYEQYF.

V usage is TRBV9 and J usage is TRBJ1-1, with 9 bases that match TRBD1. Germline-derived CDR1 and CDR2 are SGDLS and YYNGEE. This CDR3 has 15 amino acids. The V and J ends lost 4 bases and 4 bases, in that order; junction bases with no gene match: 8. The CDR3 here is CASSPGTGWSTEAFF. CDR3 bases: TGTGCCAGCAGCCCCGGGACAGGGTGGAGCACTGAAGCTTTCTTT.

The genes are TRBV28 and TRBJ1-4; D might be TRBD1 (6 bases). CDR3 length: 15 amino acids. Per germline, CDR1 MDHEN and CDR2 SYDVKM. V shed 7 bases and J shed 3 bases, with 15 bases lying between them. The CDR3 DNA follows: TGTGCCAGCACCCGAAGACGGACAGCTAATGAAAAACTGTTTTTT. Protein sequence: CASTRRRTANEKLFF.

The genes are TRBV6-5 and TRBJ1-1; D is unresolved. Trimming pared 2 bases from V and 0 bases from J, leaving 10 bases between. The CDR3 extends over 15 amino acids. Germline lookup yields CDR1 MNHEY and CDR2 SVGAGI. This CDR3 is CASSYGVRLNTEAFF. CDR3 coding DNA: TGTGCCAGCAGTTACGGCGTCAGATTGAACACTGAAGCTTTCTTT.